The source of this TCR beta chain is a study of T cells in localized non-small cell lung cancer. Study results and caveats: Longer overall survival was linked to higher blood T cell density.

Data came from immunoSEQ multiplex PCR; TCRdb stores just in-frame clones and leaves some out. The sample has roughly 2,300 clones, more than 35% seen once. V lost 0 bases and J lost 0, with 12 bases in between. The CDR3 runs 17 residues. Germline CDR1 MGHDK, CDR2 SYGVNS. Of note for this clone: Its matching antigen is unknown.

Atypia-free adjacent lung was sampled at least 2 cm beyond the tumor margin. J is TRBJ1-3 and V is TRBV25-1; no reliable D call. Material: normal lung tissue next to the tumor, obtained before any cancer treatment. The sequence derives from a male donor aged 60 or over with stage I lung adenocarcinoma. CDR3 sequence: CASSEYSDARSGNTIYF. CDR3 coding DNA: TGTGCCAGCAGTGAATATTCGGACGCCCGCTCTGGAAACACCATATATTTT.